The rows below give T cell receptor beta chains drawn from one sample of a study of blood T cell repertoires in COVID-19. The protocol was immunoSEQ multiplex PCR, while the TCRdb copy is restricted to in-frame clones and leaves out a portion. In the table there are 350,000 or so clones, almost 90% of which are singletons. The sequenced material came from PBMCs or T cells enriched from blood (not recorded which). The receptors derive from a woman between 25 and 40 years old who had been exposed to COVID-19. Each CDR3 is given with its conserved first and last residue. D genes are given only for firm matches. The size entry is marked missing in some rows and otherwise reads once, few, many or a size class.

TGTGCCAGCAGCCAAGCGCGGGCCGGCGTGGCAGACAATGAGCAGTTCTTC,CASSQARAGVADNEQFF,TRBV3-1/TRBV3-2,.,.,TRBJ2-1
TGTGCCAGCAGTACTGGGGGGAATGAGCAGTTCTTC,CASSTGGNEQFF,TRBV7-2,.,.,TRBJ2-1
TGTGCCAGCAGTTCCGCTACTCCCCACTCCTACGAGCAGTACTTC,CASSSATPHSYEQYF,TRBV28,.,.,TRBJ2-7
TGTGCCAGCAGTTACTCCGGGGTTCAGCCCCAGCATTTT,CASSYSGVQPQHF,TRBV6-5,.,.,TRBJ1-5
TGCAGCGTTGACTTGGGACAGGGGGCGCTGACCCAGTACTTC,CSVDLGQGALTQYF,TRBV29-1,.,TRBD1,TRBJ2-5
TGCGCCAGCAGCCAAGGGCTCCTTATGACTAGCGGGATAACAGATACGCAGTATTTT,CASSQGLLMTSGITDTQYF,TRBV4-1,.,TRBD2,TRBJ2-3
TGTGCCACCAGTCGAATGGGGCCCACAGATACGCAGTATTTT,CATSRMGPTDTQYF,TRBV24-1,.,.,TRBJ2-3
TGCGCCAGCAGCTTGGAGTTAGCGGGAGAGCGGTTCTTC,CASSLELAGERFF,TRBV5-1,.,TRBD2,TRBJ2-1
TGTGCCTGGAGTGTGGGGAGAAACATTCAGTACTTC,CAWSVGRNIQYF,TRBV30,.,.,TRBJ2-4
TGCGCCAGCAGCCTACGCGGTACTAGCGGGGCCTTCAATGAGCAGTTCTTC,CASSLRGTSGAFNEQFF,TRBV5-1,.,TRBD2,TRBJ2-1
TGTGCCACCCGAGGCATGGCAGGGAACAGTGGCTACACCTTC,CATRGMAGNSGYTF,TRBV19,.,.,TRBJ1-2
TGTGCCAGCAGCCGAAGGGAGGGGGGCTACACCTTC,CASSRREGGYTF,TRBV12-3/TRBV12-4,.,.,TRBJ1-2
TGTGCCAGCTCACCGGGACAGGGGACCTACGAGCAGTACTTC,CASSPGQGTYEQYF,TRBV18,.,TRBD1,TRBJ2-7
TGTGCCAGCAGTTTATGGGGCAGCCTACGGAATCAGCCCCAGCATTTT,CASSLWGSLRNQPQHF,TRBV28,.,.,TRBJ1-5
TGTGCCACCCATTCCGGGGACACCTACACCGGGGAGCTGTTTTTT,CATHSGDTYTGELFF,TRBV24-1,.,.,TRBJ2-2
TGTGCCAGCAGCTTAGATACGGATGCTAGCAACGAGACCCAGTACTTC,CASSLDTDASNETQYF,TRBV11-2,.,.,TRBJ2-5
TGTGCCAGCAGCCCCCAGGGAGCGGGAGGGCCCCACGAGCAGTACTTC,CASSPQGAGGPHEQYF,TRBV7-6,.,TRBD2,TRBJ2-7
TGTGCCAGCAACTTAGCGGGAGTACCCTACAATGAGCAGTTCTTC,CASNLAGVPYNEQFF,TRBV7-9,.,TRBD2,TRBJ2-1
TGTGCCAGCAGCCCCCGAGGGCTAGCGGGAGGGTCAGATACGCAGTATTTT,CASSPRGLAGGSDTQYF,TRBV11-2,.,TRBD2,TRBJ2-3
TGTGCCAGCACCCCGGGGGACAGGGCAAGCTCCTATAATTCACCCCTCCACTTT,CASTPGDRASSYNSPLHF,TRBV2,.,TRBD1,TRBJ1-6
TGTGCCAGCAGCCATCTCGGGACAGAGAATTCACCCCTCCACTTT,CASSHLGTENSPLHF,TRBV14,few,TRBD1,TRBJ1-6